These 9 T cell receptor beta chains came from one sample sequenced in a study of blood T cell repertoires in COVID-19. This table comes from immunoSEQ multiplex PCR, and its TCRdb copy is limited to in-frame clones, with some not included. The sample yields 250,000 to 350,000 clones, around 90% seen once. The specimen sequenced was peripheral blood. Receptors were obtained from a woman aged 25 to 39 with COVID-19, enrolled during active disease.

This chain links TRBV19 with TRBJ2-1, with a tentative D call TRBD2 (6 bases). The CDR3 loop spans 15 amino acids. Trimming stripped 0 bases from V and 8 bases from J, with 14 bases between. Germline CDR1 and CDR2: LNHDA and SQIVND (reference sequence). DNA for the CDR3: TGTGCCAGTAGTATAGACGGGAGCGGTGAATATGAGCAGTTCTTC. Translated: CASSIDGSGEYEQFF. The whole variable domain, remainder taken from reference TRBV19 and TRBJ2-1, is DGGITQSPKYLFRKEGQNVTLSCEQNLNHDAMYWYRQDPGQGLRLIYYSQIVNDFQKGDIAEGYSVSREKKESFPLTVTSAQKNPTAFYLCASSIDGSGEYEQFFGPGTRLTVL.

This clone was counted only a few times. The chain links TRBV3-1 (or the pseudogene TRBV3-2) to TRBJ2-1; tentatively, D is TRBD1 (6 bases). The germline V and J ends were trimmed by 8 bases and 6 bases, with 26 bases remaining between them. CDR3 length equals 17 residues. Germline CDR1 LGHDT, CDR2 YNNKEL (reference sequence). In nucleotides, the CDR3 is TGTGCCAGCTCTAAGTGGGGGCAGGGGAAAACTCGCAATGAGCAGTTCTTC. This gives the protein CASSKWGQGKTRNEQFF.

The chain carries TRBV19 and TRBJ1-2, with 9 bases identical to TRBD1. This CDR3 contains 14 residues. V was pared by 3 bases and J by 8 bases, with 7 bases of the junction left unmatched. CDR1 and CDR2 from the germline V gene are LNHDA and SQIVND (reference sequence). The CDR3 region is CASSITGGAIGYTF. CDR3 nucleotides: TGTGCCAGTAGTATTACAGGGGGCGCGATCGGCTACACCTTC.

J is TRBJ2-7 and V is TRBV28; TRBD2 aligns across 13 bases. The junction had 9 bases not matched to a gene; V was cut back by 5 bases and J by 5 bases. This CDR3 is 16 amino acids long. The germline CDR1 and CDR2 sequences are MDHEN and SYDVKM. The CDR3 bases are TGTGCCAGCAGTCGGACTAGCGGGAGCCGATGGCACGAGCAGTACTTC. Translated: CASSRTSGSRWHEQYF.

The CDR3 sequence: CASSPSEGELFF. Written as DNA, the CDR3 is TGTGCCAGCTCACCCTCAGAAGGGGAGCTGTTTTTT. This sequence joins TRBV18 and TRBJ2-2; D ambiguous. With 3 bases removed from V and 8 bases from J, the gap between germline ends came to 7 bases. CDR3 size: 12 residues. Germline CDR1 reads KGHSH; CDR2 reads LQKENI. The full variable domain, rest sourced from reference TRBV18 and TRBJ2-2, is NAGVMQNPRHLVRRRGQEARLRCSPMKGHSHVYWYRQLPEEGLKFMVYLQKENIIDESGMPKERFSAEFPKEGPSILRIQQVVRGDSAAYFCASSPSEGELFFGEGSRLTVL.

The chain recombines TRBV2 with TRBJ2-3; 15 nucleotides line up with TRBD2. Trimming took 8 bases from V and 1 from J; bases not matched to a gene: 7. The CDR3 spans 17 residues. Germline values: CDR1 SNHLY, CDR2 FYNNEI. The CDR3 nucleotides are TGTGCCAGCGTCGGGACTAGCGGGAGGCCCCGCACAGATACGCAGTATTTT. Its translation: CASVGTSGRPRTDTQYF. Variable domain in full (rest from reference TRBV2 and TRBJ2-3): EPEVTQTPSHQVTQMGQEVILRCVPISNHLYFYWYRQILGQKVEFLVSFYNNEISEKSEIFDDQFSVERPDGSNFTLKIRSTKLEDSAMYFCASVGTSGRPRTDTQYFGPGTRLTVL.

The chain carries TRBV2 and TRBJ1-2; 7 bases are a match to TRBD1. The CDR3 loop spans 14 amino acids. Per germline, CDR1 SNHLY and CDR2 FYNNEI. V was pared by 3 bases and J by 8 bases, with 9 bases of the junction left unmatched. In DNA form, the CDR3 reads TGTGCCAGCAGTGATACACAGGGGATGGGGGGCTACACCTTC. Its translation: CASSDTQGMGGYTF.

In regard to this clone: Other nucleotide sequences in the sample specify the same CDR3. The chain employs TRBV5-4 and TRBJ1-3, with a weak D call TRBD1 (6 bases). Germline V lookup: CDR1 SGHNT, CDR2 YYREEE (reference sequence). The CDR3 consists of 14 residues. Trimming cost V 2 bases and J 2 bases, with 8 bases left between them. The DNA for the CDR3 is TGTGCCAGCAGCTTACAGGGCGCTGGAAACACCATATATTTT. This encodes CASSLQGAGNTIYF.

CDR3 sequence reads: CASSSGLAGIVEQFF. The CDR3 region has the DNA TGTGCCAGCAGCTCGGGACTAGCGGGAATCGTTGAGCAGTTCTTC. The chain uses TRBV5-4 and TRBJ2-1; 13 positions agree with TRBD2. This CDR3 spans 15 amino acids. V gave up 3 bases and J gave up 9 bases; unmatched junction bases: 6. The germline gives CDR1 SGHNT, CDR2 YYREEE (reference sequence).